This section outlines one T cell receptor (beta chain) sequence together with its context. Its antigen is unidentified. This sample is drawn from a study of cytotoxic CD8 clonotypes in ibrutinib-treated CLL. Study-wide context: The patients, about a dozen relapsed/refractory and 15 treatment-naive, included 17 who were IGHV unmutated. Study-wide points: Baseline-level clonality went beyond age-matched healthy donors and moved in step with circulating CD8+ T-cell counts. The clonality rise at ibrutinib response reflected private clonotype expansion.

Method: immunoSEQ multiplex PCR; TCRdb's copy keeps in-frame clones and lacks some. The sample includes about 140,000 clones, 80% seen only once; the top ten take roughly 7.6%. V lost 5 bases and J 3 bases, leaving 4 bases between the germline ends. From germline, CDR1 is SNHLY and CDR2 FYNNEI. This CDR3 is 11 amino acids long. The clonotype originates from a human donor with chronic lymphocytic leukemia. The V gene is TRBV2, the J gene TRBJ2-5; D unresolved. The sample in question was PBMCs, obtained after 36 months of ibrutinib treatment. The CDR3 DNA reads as TGTGCCAGCAGTAAAGAAGAGACCCAGTACTTC. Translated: CASSKEETQYF. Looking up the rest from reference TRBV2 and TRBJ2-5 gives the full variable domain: EPEVTQTPSHQVTQMGQEVILRCVPISNHLYFYWYRQILGQKVEFLVSFYNNEISEKSEIFDDQFSVERPDGSNFTLKIRSTKLEDSAMYFCASSKEETQYFGPGTRLLVL.